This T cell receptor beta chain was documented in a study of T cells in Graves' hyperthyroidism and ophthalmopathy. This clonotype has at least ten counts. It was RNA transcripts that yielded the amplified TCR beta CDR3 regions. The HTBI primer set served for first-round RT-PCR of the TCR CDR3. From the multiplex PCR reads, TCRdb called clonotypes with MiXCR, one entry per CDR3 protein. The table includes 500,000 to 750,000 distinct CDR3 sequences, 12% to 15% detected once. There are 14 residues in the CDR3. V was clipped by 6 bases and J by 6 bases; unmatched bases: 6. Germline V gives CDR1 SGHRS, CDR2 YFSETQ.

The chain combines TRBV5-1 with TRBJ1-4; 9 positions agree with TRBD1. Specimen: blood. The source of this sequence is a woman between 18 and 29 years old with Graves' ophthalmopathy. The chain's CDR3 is CASTRGDRDEKLFF. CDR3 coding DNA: TGCGCCAGCACCCGCGGGGACAGGGATGAAAAACTGTTTTTT.